Sequencing of this T cell receptor (beta chain) was carried out in a study of blood T cells in healthy people across ages (dated by TCRdb to between 2015 and 2016). With regard to the full study: In model experiments, template switching captured about one uniquely barcoded TCR beta cDNA molecule for every two T cells. Age-related changes in TCR beta repertoire diversity were measured in the study by deep sequencing normalized with unique cDNA molecular identifiers. Donors were grouped into four age groups: young (average roughly 16 years), middle-aged (around 39), aged (around 66) and long-lived (approximately 82). To avoid experimental bias, donors of different ages were randomly spread across the sequencing lanes. The study analyzed two additional independent replicas of 1 million unique cDNA reads from the same blood draw for two donors, one aged 18 to 30 and one aged 80 or older.

This clonotype was seen a few times. It has no known antigen specificity. Base qualities are missing; no much larger clone stands one base away. Receptor libraries were prepared by 5' RACE. This sample was sequenced with an Illumina HiSeq 2500. A second PCR of roughly 7 to 11 cycles was performed with a sample-barcoded 5' primer and a J-beta primer mix. Each TCR beta cDNA molecule received a unique molecular identifier from a template-switch 5' adaptor carrying 12 random nucleotides. Each sample yielded at least 3 million CDR3-containing paired-end reads. All of the RNA was converted into first-strand cDNA using the Mint cDNA synthesis kit, with a TRBC-specific oligonucleotide serving as the primer. After uracil-DNA glycosylase treatment, a first 18-cycle PCR used universal primers M1SS and BC2_uni_R on all cDNA. The published analysis was carried out like this. For normalization, 1 million high-quality reads were randomly selected from each sample, with every read carrying a distinct molecular identifier. Instead of being binned into consensus sequences, reads with shared molecular identifiers were discarded. CDR3 identification, clonotype clustering and error correction used MiTCR with a Q25 quality threshold and the strictest error-elimination algorithm. Lower-bound total TCR beta diversity was estimated with a nonparametric unseen species model using Euler transformation. Using fastp trimming at Q25 and MiXCR clonotype assembly, TCRdb reanalyzed the public sequencing data and kept in-frame beta chains. Each CDR3 protein appears once, grouped with its most common genes and DNA. The V and J calls here are based on TCRdb, not the publication. The sample contains more than 1 million distinct CDR3 sequences, less than 50% of them found a single time. The ten largest clonotypes hold over 15% of the sample.

Beyond this particular receptor, the publication reports: As age increased, observed TCR beta diversity per million T cells dropped in a roughly linear way, and a significant reduction was already evident by age about 36. Compared with the aged group, the long-lived group had more naive CD4+ T cells, fewer expanded clones and increased TCR diversity, suggesting age selection. A strong correlation was found between observed TCR beta diversity and the percentage of naive T cells measured by flow cytometry. Donor CMV infection status was unknown, potentially confounding age-related changes in expanded clonotypes. Because profiling used bulk unsorted PBMCs, naive and antigen-experienced compartments could not be compared conclusively. Total diversity estimates from one million sequenced T cells were considered lower bounds and underestimates.

V is cut back by 1 base and J by 5 bases, with 4 bases in the junction unmatched. The CDR3 runs 15 residues from the cysteine to the phenylalanine. Of the read, only the CDR3 DNA is kept; its 45 bases are in frame from base 1. From a lookup of the germline V gene, CDR1 and CDR2 are SGHTA and FQGNSA. The 40 or so donors, aged about 6 to 95 years, were systemically healthy Caucasian individuals from Russia. Each donor gave about 11 milliliters of peripheral blood, drawn into EDTA-treated Vacutainer tubes. Ficoll-Paque density-gradient centrifugation was used to isolate PBMCs, with at least 7 million per sample. Total RNA was extracted from PBMCs with Trizol reagent, with at least 5.5 micrograms obtained per sample. Naive CD45RAhigh/CD27high T cell percentages were measured by flow cytometry on a PBMC aliquot from every donor.

Rearrangement joined TRBV7-2 to TRBJ2-3, and 9 junction bases match TRBD2. The sample comprised blood. The receptor's source is an older woman in good health. CDR3 region: CASSLVLAGQDTQYF. The DNA reads as follows: TGTGCCAGCAGCTTAGTGCTAGCGGGACAAGATACGCAGTATTTT.